This record concerns one TCR beta chain sequence. Its cognate antigen is unknown. This sample was included in a study of cytomegalovirus exposure and HLA in healthy donors. Study overall: A later analysis reported the same platform for the approximately 110 validation repertoires and the roughly 670 first-cohort repertoires.

Findings and limits, study-wide: Reports showed the classifier diagnosing cytomegalovirus status with high specificity and sensitivity.

The junction had 4 bases not matched to a gene; V was cut back by 5 bases and J by 2 bases. In germline, CDR1 is SGHVS, CDR2 FQNEAQ. This CDR3 is built from 14 residues. TCRdb keeps only in-frame clones here, not all; method: immunoSEQ multiplex PCR. The table has 95,000 to 150,000 clones, around 87% seen once. The receptor was derived from a woman between 18 and 30 years old in good health and CMV-seropositive. This rearrangement joins TRBV7-8 to TRBJ2-5; 8 bases fit TRBD1. The sequencing input was PBMCs. CDR3 in amino acids: CASSQDRVQETQYF. The CDR3 region has the DNA TGTGCCAGCAGCCAGGACAGGGTGCAAGAGACCCAGTACTTC.